This T cell receptor (beta chain) emerged from a study of cytomegalovirus exposure and HLA in healthy donors. Findings and limits, study-wide: Three chains linked to CMV were shown in vitro to be specific for CMV antigens. When a later analysis was performed, an Asian-associated ancestry cluster reportedly had fewer N-insertions than the roughly 640-donor mean.

V lost 5 bases and J 2 bases, leaving 10 bases between the germline ends. CDR1 is MNHEY, CDR2 SMNVEV, per germline (reference sequence). The length of the CDR3 is 14 residues. The study ran its PCR with 60 Vbeta and 13 Jbeta primers. Repertoires were generated with immunoSEQ multiplex PCR, while TCRdb's copy carries only in-frame clones and drops some. This sample has about 160,000 clones, with 60% to 80% found just once. Comment on this clone: No antigen is known for it.

This sequence originates from a man aged 50 or older in good health and CMV-seropositive. V gene TRBV27 combines with J gene TRBJ2-1, with D uncertain. The sequencing input was PBMCs. This chain's CDR3 is CASSLFYTYNEQFF. DNA for the CDR3: TGTGCCAGCAGTCTTTTCTATACCTACAATGAGCAGTTCTTC.